These 30 T cell receptor beta chains share one sample of origin, sequenced in a study of breast tumors, draining lymph nodes, adjacent tissues. One entry per CDR3 protein results from TCRdb running MiXCR on the multiplex PCR reads. The data show around 250,000 distinct CDR3 sequences, 34% seen once. Samples came from axillary lymph nodes draining the breast cancer. What was sequenced was axillary lymph node tissue. These receptors were obtained from a female donor with breast cancer. Some clones in this sample may be carry-over from other donors' samples.

A few counts support this clonotype. The rearrangement joins TRBV6-1 to TRBJ2-2; possible D gene TRBD1, 5 bases. Between the trimmed V and J ends, which lost 4 bases and 2 bases, there was a span of 11 bases. The CDR3 sequence is 15 residues long. The germline V gene encodes CDR1 MNHNS and CDR2 SASEGT. As DNA, the CDR3 is TGTGCCAGCAGTGGCCGACAGACCAACACCGGGGAGCTGTTTTTT. This codes for CASSGRQTNTGELFF.

In its sample, this clonotype was seen many times. The chain joins TRBV7-9 to TRBJ1-6; perhaps TRBD1 as D (5 bases). V dropped 0 bases and J dropped 9 bases, with 9 bases sitting between them. This CDR3 comprises 14 residues. From germline, CDR1 is SEHNR and CDR2 FQNEAQ (reference sequence). In DNA, the CDR3 is TGTGCCAGCAGCTTAGCAGGGGTCGGTTCACCCCTCCACTTT. This encodes CASSLAGVGSPLHF. The full variable domain, its missing parts supplied by reference TRBV7-9 and TRBJ1-6, is DTGVSQNPRHKITKRGQNVTFRCDPISEHNRLYWYRQTLGQGPEFLTYFQNEAQLEKSRLLSDRFSAERPKGSFSTLEIQRTEQGDSAMYLCASSLAGVGSPLHFGNGTRLTVT.

This clonotype was seen at least ten times. The J gene is TRBJ2-7, the V gene TRBV20-1; D tentatively fits TRBD1 or TRBD2 (5 bases each). CDR3 size: 13 residues. Trimming pared 5 bases from V and 2 bases from J, leaving 13 bases between. The germline V gene has CDR1 DFQATT and CDR2 SNEGSKA (reference sequence). CDR3 bases: TGCAGTGCTCCAGGGAAGAGGGCCTACGAGCAGTACTTC. The encoded protein is CSAPGKRAYEQYF.

This chain links TRBV6-1 with TRBJ1-5; a weak D match, TRBD1 (6 bases). The CDR3 has 15 residues. Germline assignment: CDR1 MNHNS and CDR2 SASEGT. Trimming removed 2 bases from V and 10 bases from J, with 18 bases in between. CDR3 loop: CASSEPDRSGSPQHF. The CDR3 region has the DNA TGTGCCAGCAGTGAACCTGACAGGTCCGGGTCCCCCCAGCATTTT.

This clonotype has at least ten counts. V usage is TRBV20-1 and J usage is TRBJ1-2; D is possibly TRBD1 (6 bases). Germline CDR1 and CDR2: DFQATT and SNEGSKA (reference sequence). The CDR3 is made up of 14 amino acids. V was shortened by 0 bases and J by 4 bases, with 12 bases between the two germline ends. The CDR3 DNA reads as TGCAGTGCTAGAGAGACAGGCCCATTCTATGGCTACACCTTC. This encodes CSARETGPFYGYTF.

This clonotype was counted many times. The rearrangement uses TRBV7-2 and TRBJ2-3; the D call may be TRBD1 or TRBD2 (5 bases each). The V gene lost 1 base and the J gene lost 4 bases, with 12 bases spanning the gap. Germline CDR1 SGHTA, CDR2 FQGNSA. The CDR3 is made up of 15 amino acids. This CDR3 is CASSLGGLQADTQYF. CDR3 coding DNA: TGTGCCAGCAGCTTAGGGGGGTTGCAGGCAGATACGCAGTATTTT.

In this sample, this clonotype turned up many times. V and J are TRBV9 and TRBJ2-3; TRBD2 aligns across 10 bases. V was clipped by 0 bases and J by 1 base; unmatched bases: 5. CDR1 is SGDLS and CDR2 is YYNGEE in the germline V gene. This CDR3 spans 17 amino acids. The CDR3 nucleotides read TGTGCCAGCAGCGTAGAATCTGGGACTAGCGGCACAGATACGCAGTATTTT. Its protein product is CASSVESGTSGTDTQYF. The variable domain in full, completed from reference TRBV9 and TRBJ2-3, reads DSGVTQTPKHLITATGQRVTLRCSPRSGDLSVYWYQQSLDQGLQFLIQYYNGEERAKGNILERFSAQQFPDLHSELNLSSLELGDSALYFCASSVESGTSGTDTQYFGPGTRLTVL.

This clonotype was counted many times. The chain carries TRBV6-5 and TRBJ1-6, with D unresolved. V was shortened by 6 bases and J by 10 bases, with 19 bases between the two germline ends. From germline, CDR1 is MNHEY and CDR2 SVGAGI. This CDR3 is 15 amino acids long. Here the CDR3 reads CASSPVRGSVSPLHF. CDR3 DNA sequence: TGTGCCAGCAGCCCCGTCCGGGGATCGGTATCACCCCTCCACTTT.

In its sample, this clonotype was seen many times. V is TRBV10-3 and J is TRBJ1-6, with 8 positions matching TRBD1. J was trimmed by 6 bases and V by 0 bases; bases with no gene match: 4. CDR1 is ENHRY, CDR2 SYGVKD, per germline. CDR3 size: 16 residues. The CDR3 region has the DNA TGTGCCATCAGTGAGTCCCGGACAGGGAGTAATTCACCCCTCCACTTT. Translated: CAISESRTGSNSPLHF.

The gene calls are TRBV28 and TRBJ1-5; no reliable D call. From germline, CDR1 is MDHEN and CDR2 SYDVKM. Trimming removed 5 bases from V and 4 bases from J, with 21 bases in between. The CDR3 is 17 residues long. DNA for the CDR3: TGTGCCAGCAGTCGGAGACCCATAGTTTCGGGGAATCAGCCCCAGCATTTT. Its translation: CASSRRPIVSGNQPQHF.

At least ten counts were recorded for this clonotype. This chain's CDR3 is CASSQVPLGDRNEKLFF. In DNA, the CDR3 is TGCGCCAGCAGCCAAGTACCCCTCGGAGATCGTAATGAAAAACTGTTTTTT. This sequence joins TRBV4-1 and TRBJ1-4; D unresolved. This CDR3 comprises 17 residues. Germline CDR1 reads MGHRA; CDR2 reads YSYEKL. Trimming removed 1 base from V and 4 bases from J, with 16 bases in between.

The sample holds a few counts of this clonotype. The V and J genes are TRBV6-1 and TRBJ2-7; the D gene could be TRBD1 or TRBD2 (5 bases each). Trimming took off 8 bases at V and 0 bases at J, with 14 bases between the two ends. Germline loops: CDR1 MNHNS, CDR2 SASEGT. This CDR3 is built from 14 residues. CDR3 in DNA: TGTGCCAGCGCGAGGGACGTTAGCTCCTACGAGCAGTACTTC. It encodes CASARDVSSYEQYF.

In its sample, this clonotype was seen a few times. This chain joins TRBV6-5 and TRBJ1-2; D uncertain. Looked up from germline, CDR1 is MNHEY and CDR2 is SVGAGI. V was clipped by 5 bases and J by 8 bases, with 21 bases between them. This CDR3 region has 15 residues. As DNA, the CDR3 is TGTGCCAGCAGTGATATTATAGGGTCAGGACGAGGCTACACCTTC. Translating it yields CASSDIIGSGRGYTF.

In this sample, this clonotype turned up a few times. A read error may produce the germline difference seen at one junction end. The J gene is TRBJ2-7, the V gene TRBV9; 7 bases match TRBD2. The length of the CDR3 is 14 residues. Germline CDR1 and CDR2: SGDLS and YYNGEE. The CDR3 nucleotides are TGTGCCAGCAGCGTAGACGGGACTACTTACGAGCAGTCCTTC. Residues: CASSVDGTTYEQSF.

At least ten counts were recorded for this clonotype. The chain links TRBV7-2 to TRBJ1-3; D may be TRBD1 (5 bases). CDR1 and CDR2 from the germline V gene are SGHTA and FQGNSA. The CDR3 contains 15 residues. Trimming removed 1 base at V and 0 bases at J, with 7 bases between. CDR3 bases: TGTGCCAGCAGCTTAGGACAGCGCTCTGGAAACACCATATATTTT. As protein: CASSLGQRSGNTIYF.

The V call is TRBV28, the J call TRBJ2-7; 7 bases agree with TRBD1. The CDR3 sequence is 14 residues long. Trimming at V came to 6 bases and at J to 4 bases, leaving 9 bases not matched to a gene. Germline V gives CDR1 MDHEN, CDR2 SYDVKM. CDR3 amino acids: CASSITGVNYEQYF. CDR3 DNA: TGTGCCAGCAGCATTACAGGGGTGAATTACGAGCAGTACTTC.

With regard to this clonotype: One junction end does not reproduce the germline sequence, and a read error may be involved. The chain employs TRBV20-1 and TRBJ1-1, with a possible D match to TRBD1 (5 bases). The germline V gene has CDR1 DFQATT and CDR2 SNEGSKA (reference sequence). The CDR3 spans 14 residues. The DNA of the CDR3 is TGCAGTGCTAGAGATTTCAGGGCAGACACTGAGGCTTTCTTT. Residues: CSARDFRADTEAFF.

In its sample, this clonotype was seen many times. The rearrangement joins TRBV11-2 to TRBJ2-5, with TRBD1 matching 9 bases. After removal of 5 bases from V and 5 bases from J, the junction contained 6 bases not matched to a gene. This CDR3 spans 14 amino acids. Germline loops: CDR1 SGHAT, CDR2 FQNNGV. This chain's CDR3 is CASSRQGVRETQYF. CDR3 DNA: TGTGCCAGCAGCCGACAGGGGGTAAGGGAGACCCAGTACTTC.

In its sample, this clonotype was seen many times. One end of the junction varies from germline; a read error may be responsible. The V gene is TRBV6-6, the J gene TRBJ1-6; D unresolved. CDR3 size: 16 residues. CDR1 MNHNY and CDR2 SVGAGI come from the germline V gene (reference sequence). The CDR3 nucleotides are TGTGCCAGCAGTCACTCTGGAAGCTCCTATAATTCACCCCTCCACTTT. Its protein product is CASSHSGSSYNSPLHF.

The V and J genes are TRBV29-1 and TRBJ2-5; 8 bases are a match to TRBD1. This CDR3 has 13 residues. J gave up 5 bases and V 2 bases, and 4 bases lay outside the gene matches. Germline V gene sequence: CDR1 SQVTM, CDR2 ANQGSEA. CDR3 coding DNA: TGCAGCGTTGAAAGACAGGGGCGGGAGACCCAGTACTTC. Protein: CSVERQGRETQYF.

V gene TRBV20-1 combines with J gene TRBJ2-3; possible D gene TRBD2, 6 bases. Trimming pared 0 bases from V and 6 bases from J, leaving 13 bases between. CDR3 length: 14 amino acids. Germline V gives CDR1 DFQATT, CDR2 SNEGSKA (reference sequence). CDR3 bases: TGCAGTGCTAGAGATCCAGCGGGTGCGGATACGCAGTATTTT. This gives the protein CSARDPAGADTQYF.

This clonotype occurred many times. This chain uses TRBV7-9 with TRBJ2-7, with 10 positions matching TRBD2. The CDR3 contains 15 residues. J gave up 3 bases and V 1 base, and 3 bases lay outside the gene matches. Germline CDR1 reads SEHNR; CDR2 reads FQNEAQ (reference sequence). The CDR3 DNA is TGTGCCAGCAGCTTAGTATCTAGCGGGAGCTACGAGCAGTACTTC. Translating gives CASSLVSSGSYEQYF. Full variable domain (remainder filled in from reference TRBV7-9 and TRBJ2-7): DTGVSQNPRHKITKRGQNVTFRCDPISEHNRLYWYRQTLGQGPEFLTYFQNEAQLEKSRLLSDRFSAERPKGSFSTLEIQRTEQGDSAMYLCASSLVSSGSYEQYFGPGTRLTVT.

There are many counts of this clonotype. This chain joins TRBV11-2 and TRBJ2-7; D might be TRBD2 (6 bases). The V gene lost 3 bases and the J gene lost 4 bases, with 13 bases spanning the gap. CDR1 SGHAT and CDR2 FQNNGV come from the germline V gene. The CDR3 has 14 residues. The CDR3 sequence: CASSFELRGYEQYF. DNA of the CDR3: TGTGCCAGCAGCTTTGAGCTCCGGGGGTACGAGCAGTACTTC. The whole variable domain, filled in from reference TRBV11-2 and TRBJ2-7, reads EAGVAQSPRYKIIEKRQSVAFWCNPISGHATLYWYQQILGQGPKLLIQFQNNGVVDDSQLPKDRFSAERLKGVDSTLKIQPAKLEDSAVYLCASSFELRGYEQYFGPGTRLTVT.

J is TRBJ2-3 and V is TRBV18, with TRBD2 as a possible D gene (6 bases). This CDR3 is built from 15 residues. Germline lookup yields CDR1 KGHSH and CDR2 LQKENI. Deletions cut 5 bases from V and 1 base from J, with 13 bases between. The CDR3 protein is CASSTYGGGTDTQYF. The CDR3 coding sequence is TGTGCCAGCTCAACATATGGCGGGGGCACAGATACGCAGTATTTT.

The chain carries TRBV9 and TRBJ2-5; D is possibly TRBD2 (6 bases). Trimming pared 4 bases from V and 2 bases from J, leaving 18 bases between. CDR1 and CDR2 from the germline V gene are SGDLS and YYNGEE. This CDR3 is built from 16 residues. CDR3 nucleotides: TGTGCCAGCAGCCTACGCCAGGGACTCCCGCAAGAGACCCAGTACTTC. Translation gives CASSLRQGLPQETQYF.

This clonotype was seen ten or more times. The chain uses TRBV19 and TRBJ2-1; D is ambiguous. Between the trimmed V and J ends, which lost 1 base and 0 bases, there was a span of 7 bases. Germline V gene lookup returns CDR1 LNHDA and CDR2 SQIVND (reference sequence). There are 15 residues in the CDR3. CDR3 DNA: TGTGCCAGTAGTATAGCTCCCCACTCCTACAATGAGCAGTTCTTC. Protein: CASSIAPHSYNEQFF. The variable domain in full, with the rest retrieved from reference TRBV19 and TRBJ2-1, is DGGITQSPKYLFRKEGQNVTLSCEQNLNHDAMYWYRQDPGQGLRLIYYSQIVNDFQKGDIAEGYSVSREKKESFPLTVTSAQKNPTAFYLCASSIAPHSYNEQFFGPGTRLTVL.

The rearrangement links TRBV20-1 to TRBJ1-2; possible D gene TRBD1, 5 bases. There are 16 residues in the CDR3. V lost 0 bases and J 5 bases, leaving 19 bases between the germline ends. Per germline, CDR1 DFQATT and CDR2 SNEGSKA (reference sequence). The CDR3 DNA is TGCAGTGCTAGAGACATACGGCAGGGAGACTCATATGGCTACACCTTC. Protein product: CSARDIRQGDSYGYTF.

This rearrangement joins TRBV5-1 to TRBJ1-2; 7 bases are shared with TRBD1. CDR1 SGHRS and CDR2 YFSETQ come from the germline V gene. After removal of 1 base from V and 6 bases from J, the junction contained 18 bases not matched to a gene. This CDR3 has 18 amino acids. CDR3 amino acids: CASSLLISGGMGTDGYTF. CDR3 nucleotides: TGCGCCAGCAGCTTGCTAATCTCCGGGGGGATGGGGACAGATGGCTACACCTTC.

This clonotype was picked up one time. A much larger clone differs from this one at a single base, so this may be a read error. The V call is TRBV2, the J call TRBJ2-3; 7 positions agree with TRBD2. There are 18 residues in the CDR3. Trimming removed 7 bases from V and 3 bases from J; junction bases left unmatched: 19. The germline V gene encodes CDR1 SNHLY and CDR2 FYNNEI. CDR3 region: CASKGLPGGWIVTDTQYF. CDR3 nucleotides: TGTGCCAGCAAGGGACTACCGGGAGGCTGGATTGTAACAGATACGCAGTATTTT.

V is TRBV7-2 and J is TRBJ2-1, with 8 bases identical to TRBD2. The germline CDR1 and CDR2 sequences are SGHTA and FQGNSA. V shed 8 bases and J 6 bases; nucleotides not matched to a gene: 12. This CDR3 has 15 residues. The CDR3 DNA sequence: TGTGCCAGCGCCGAGTACGGACTAGCTTCCAATGAGCAGTTCTTC. Its translation: CASAEYGLASNEQFF. The full variable domain, with the rest looked up from reference TRBV7-2 and TRBJ2-1, is GAGVSQSPSNKVTEKGKDVELRCDPISGHTALYWYRQSLGQGLEFLIYFQGNSAPDKSGLPSDRFSAERTGGSVSTLTIQRTQQEDSAVYLCASAEYGLASNEQFFGPGTRLTVL.